The 23 T cell receptor beta chains reported below all come from one sample, sequenced in a study of T cell clonotyping in hematopoietic cell transplantation (dated by TCRdb to about 2021). The library was produced with the immunoSEQ multiplex PCR assay. As stored in TCRdb, this immuneACCESS dataset retains in-frame rearrangements with V and J assigned. A fraction of the clones does not appear; measured against another copy, unresolved V genes explain less than half of the discrepancy, and the remainder lacks a known reason. The sample has some 8,800 clones on record, roughly 93% of them singletons. In total, the top ten clones hold around 5.7% of the sample. What this sample's time point label stands for: 100 days after allo-HCT. The sequences come from PBMCs, collected 100 days after allogeneic stem cell transplant. The receptors stem from a male patient aged 45 to 59 who had an allogeneic stem cell transplant from a related donor, so T cells may come from the graft donor. Some clones in this sample may be carry-over from other donors' samples.

V gene TRBV4-2 combines with J gene TRBJ1-4, with 7 bases fitting TRBD1. The CDR3 has 18 residues. V was pared by 0 bases and J by 8 bases, with 15 bases of the junction left unmatched. Germline values: CDR1 LGHNA, CDR2 YNFKEQ. CDR3 loop: CASSQEVGHDRESEKLFF. CDR3 DNA: TGTGCCAGCAGCCAAGAGGTGGGTCACGACAGGGAATCGGAAAAACTGTTTTTT.

The V gene is TRBV5-1, the J gene TRBJ2-7; tentatively, D is TRBD2 (6 bases). Germline lookup yields CDR1 SGHRS and CDR2 YFSETQ. The CDR3 contains 12 residues. Trimming left V 4 bases short and J 4 bases short, with 9 bases between. DNA for the CDR3: TGCGCCAGCAGCGGGGACTTTTACGAGCAGTACTTC. Amino acids: CASSGDFYEQYF.

V is TRBV4-2 and J is TRBJ1-3, with D unclear. The V gene lost 1 base and the J gene lost 3 bases, with 16 bases spanning the gap. CDR1 is LGHNA and CDR2 is YNFKEQ in the germline V gene. There are 17 residues in the CDR3. The CDR3 DNA follows: TGTGCCAGCAGCCAAGGGGTTGTTGGGATCGATGGAAACACCATATATTTT. Protein sequence: CASSQGVVGIDGNTIYF.

The chain recombines TRBV27 with TRBJ2-3; a possible D gene is TRBD1 (5 bases). V was cut by 7 bases and J by 2 bases, with 16 bases left in between. The length of the CDR3 is 15 residues. Looked up from germline, CDR1 is MNHEY and CDR2 is SMNVEV (reference sequence). CDR3 in amino acids: CASKYGRALTDTQYF. CDR3 in DNA: TGTGCCAGCAAATACGGCAGGGCGCTCACAGATACGCAGTATTTT.

The gene calls are TRBV7-2 and TRBJ1-1; weak D call: TRBD1 (5 bases). The V and J ends lost 7 bases and 2 bases respectively, with 14 bases between them. The CDR3 has 14 residues. Germline V gene sequence: CDR1 SGHTA, CDR2 FQGNSA. The CDR3 is CASKVQDYNTEAFF. CDR3 bases: TGTGCCAGCAAGGTACAGGATTACAACACTGAAGCTTTCTTT.

The V call is TRBV15, the J call TRBJ1-4, with unresolved D. CDR3 length: 13 amino acids. V dropped 3 bases and J dropped 3 bases, with 5 bases sitting between them. Germline CDR1 reads LNHNV; CDR2 reads YYDKDF (reference sequence). The CDR3 spells CATSREANEKLFF. The CDR3 DNA is TGTGCCACCAGCAGGGAAGCTAATGAAAAACTGTTTTTT.

The chain uses TRBV7-9 and TRBJ2-7; TRBD1 or TRBD2 may be the D gene (5 bases each). The V gene's germline CDR1 is SEHNR and CDR2 FQNEAQ (reference sequence). Trimming pared 1 base from V and 7 bases from J, leaving 14 bases between. The CDR3 sequence is 14 residues long. The CDR3 DNA reads as TGTGCCAGCAGCTTAGGGGGACCCCCAGGAGAGCAGTACTTC. Translation gives CASSLGGPPGEQYF.

The chain has TRBV28 and TRBJ2-2, with TRBD1 matching 7 bases. The CDR3 is 15 residues long. The germline CDR1 and CDR2 sequences are MDHEN and SYDVKM. The ends lost 5 bases at V and 4 bases at J; junction bases unmatched: 7. CDR3 sequence (DNA): TGTGCCAGCAGTCCCCTGACAGGGATCACCGGGGAGCTGTTTTTT. It codes for CASSPLTGITGELFF.

This rearrangement joins TRBV9 to TRBJ2-3; TRBD2 aligns across 9 bases. Germline V lookup: CDR1 SGDLS, CDR2 YYNGEE. The CDR3 is 15 residues long. After removal of 0 bases from V and 5 bases from J, the junction contained 4 bases not matched to a gene. CDR3 sequence (DNA): TGTGCCAGCAGCGTAGGCCGTAGCGGGGGAGATACGCAGTATTTT. Translation: CASSVGRSGGDTQYF.

CDR3 nucleotides: TGTGCCAGCAGCGTCGGACTAGCGGGGGAAACAGATACGCAGTATTTT. Protein product: CASSVGLAGETDTQYF. The V gene is TRBV7-2, the J gene TRBJ2-3; the match to TRBD2 covers 13 bases. Germline trimming cut 5 bases from V and 3 bases from J; bases unmatched to any gene: 5. Germline CDR1 is SGHTA and CDR2 is FQGNSA. The CDR3 has 16 amino acids.

This rearrangement joins TRBV27 to TRBJ1-1; 8 bases match TRBD1. The germline V gene encodes CDR1 MNHEY and CDR2 SMNVEV (reference sequence). The CDR3 is made up of 14 amino acids. V dropped 6 bases and J dropped 5; count of bases not matched to a gene: 8. The CDR3 nucleotides read TGTGCCAGCAGGCCTCAGGGGGCTCGGACTGAAGCTTTCTTT. Translation: CASRPQGARTEAFF.

The chain uses TRBV7-8 and TRBJ2-7, with D possibly being TRBD1 or TRBD2 (5 bases each). This CDR3 spans 18 amino acids. CDR1 SGHVS and CDR2 FQNEAQ come from the germline V gene. Trimming took off 1 base at V and 2 bases at J, with 21 bases between the two ends. The CDR3 bases are TGTGCCAGCAGCTTAGAACTTTCCTTAGGGACGGTTGCCTACGAGCAGTACTTC. This translates into CASSLELSLGTVAYEQYF.

This chain connects TRBV5-4 to TRBJ2-5; D unclear. CDR1 is SGHNT, CDR2 YYREEE, per germline (reference sequence). The CDR3 has 11 amino acids. V was pared by 3 bases and J by 2 bases, with 2 bases between. The CDR3 DNA sequence: TGTGCCAGCAGCTCTCAAGAGACCCAGTACTTC. It specifies CASSSQETQYF.

V usage is TRBV6-1 and J usage is TRBJ2-7; D gene ambiguous. The CDR3 covers 14 residues. V dropped 6 bases and J dropped 3 bases, with 15 bases sitting between them. Per germline, CDR1 MNHNS and CDR2 SASEGT. CDR3 sequence reads: CASRSTVSFYEQYF. CDR3 coding DNA: TGTGCCAGCAGGAGCACAGTCTCCTTCTACGAGCAGTACTTC.

The rearrangement links TRBV28 to TRBJ1-1; D remains unclear. Trimming took off 3 bases at V and 2 bases at J, with 10 bases between the two ends. In germline, CDR1 is MDHEN, CDR2 SYDVKM. The length of the CDR3 is 14 residues. CDR3 sequence reads: CASSFVRFNTEAFF. The CDR3 DNA reads as TGTGCCAGCAGTTTTGTCCGGTTCAACACTGAAGCTTTCTTT.

This rearrangement joins TRBV9 to TRBJ1-4, with D unresolved. This CDR3 has 12 amino acids. Germline V gene data show CDR1 as SGDLS and CDR2 as YYNGEE. With 7 bases removed from V and 0 bases from J, the gap between germline ends came to 4 bases. CDR3 nucleotide sequence: TGTGCCAGCGGCACAACTAATGAAAAACTGTTTTTT. Its protein product is CASGTTNEKLFF.

CDR3 DNA: TGTGCCAGTAGCAAGACTAGCGGAGATTACAATGAGCAGTTCTTC. Its protein product is CASSKTSGDYNEQFF. The chain links TRBV19 to TRBJ2-1, with 9 bases identical to TRBD2. Germline V CDR1 and CDR2: LNHDA, SQIVND (reference sequence). This CDR3 has 15 amino acids. V lost 6 bases to trimming and J lost 4 bases; unmatched junction nucleotides: 7. Variable domain in full (rest from reference TRBV19 and TRBJ2-1): DGGITQSPKYLFRKEGQNVTLSCEQNLNHDAMYWYRQDPGQGLRLIYYSQIVNDFQKGDIAEGYSVSREKKESFPLTVTSAQKNPTAFYLCASSKTSGDYNEQFFGPGTRLTVL.

This chain links TRBV30 with TRBJ2-2, with TRBD1 identical over 11 bases. This CDR3 region has 17 residues. Germline V gene lookup returns CDR1 GTSNPN and CDR2 SVGIG (reference sequence). V dropped 2 bases and J dropped 5; count of bases not matched to a gene: 10. For the CDR3, the DNA is TGTGCCTGGAGTTCTACCCTAGGACAGGGGGCTACCGGGGAGCTGTTTTTT. Its protein is CAWSSTLGQGATGELFF.

V usage is TRBV4-3 and J usage is TRBJ2-1; TRBD1 agrees at 8 bases. The CDR3 extends over 15 amino acids. The ends lost 4 bases at V and 7 bases at J; junction bases unmatched: 9. In germline, CDR1 is LGHNA, CDR2 YSLEER. The CDR3 sequence is CASSRKADRANEQFF. The CDR3 bases are TGCGCCAGCAGCCGGAAGGCGGACAGGGCGAATGAGCAGTTCTTC.

The genes are TRBV5-8 and TRBJ1-2, with D perhaps TRBD1 (6 bases). The germline gives CDR1 SGHTS, CDR2 YDEGEE. This CDR3 spans 14 amino acids. Trimming took off 2 bases at V and 0 bases at J, with 8 bases between the two ends. The CDR3, as DNA: TGTGCCAGCAGCTTCTCAGGGGCTAACTATGGCTACACCTTC. Protein product: CASSFSGANYGYTF.

This clone was detected once. The CDR3 protein is CASSAGSHEQFF. The CDR3 nucleotides read TGTGCCAGCAGCGCAGGTAGCCATGAGCAGTTCTTC. The chain uses TRBV11-3 and TRBJ2-1; D not certain. In germline, CDR1 is SGHNT, CDR2 YENEEA. The CDR3 runs 12 residues. V lost 5 bases, J lost 8 bases, and 10 bases lay in between.

The chain uses TRBV6-1 and TRBJ2-7; 7 bases align to TRBD1. V lost 3 bases, J lost 3 bases, and 5 bases stayed unmatched. The CDR3 sequence is 14 residues long. Germline CDR1 MNHNS, CDR2 SASEGT. The CDR3 protein is CASSERDRLYEQYF. CDR3 DNA sequence: TGTGCCAGCAGTGAGAGGGACAGACTCTACGAGCAGTACTTC.

V and J are TRBV2 and TRBJ2-7; no firm D call. Germline values: CDR1 SNHLY, CDR2 FYNNEI. The CDR3 is 10 amino acids. Deletions cut 4 bases from V and 4 bases from J, with 2 bases between. The CDR3 sequence is CASSAYEQYF. The CDR3 coding sequence is TGTGCCAGCAGTGCATACGAGCAGTACTTC.